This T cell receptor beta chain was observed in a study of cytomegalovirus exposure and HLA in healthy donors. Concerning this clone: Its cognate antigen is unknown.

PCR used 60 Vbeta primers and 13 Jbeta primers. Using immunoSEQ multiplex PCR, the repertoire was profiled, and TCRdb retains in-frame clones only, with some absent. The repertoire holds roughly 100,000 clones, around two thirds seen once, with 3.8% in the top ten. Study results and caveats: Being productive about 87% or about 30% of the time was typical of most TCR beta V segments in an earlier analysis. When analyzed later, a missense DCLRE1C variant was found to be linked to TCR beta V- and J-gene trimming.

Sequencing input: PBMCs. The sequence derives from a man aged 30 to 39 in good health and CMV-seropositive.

This CDR3 is CASSRPGSAREQFF. The CDR3 DNA reads as TGCGCCAGCAGCCGACCCGGGAGCGCGCGGGAGCAGTTCTTC. This sequence joins TRBV4-1 and TRBJ2-1; the D gene is possibly TRBD2 (6 bases). The ends were cut back, 4 bases at V and 10 bases at J, with 17 bases in the middle. This CDR3 is built from 14 residues. Germline CDR1 reads MGHRA; CDR2 reads YSYEKL.